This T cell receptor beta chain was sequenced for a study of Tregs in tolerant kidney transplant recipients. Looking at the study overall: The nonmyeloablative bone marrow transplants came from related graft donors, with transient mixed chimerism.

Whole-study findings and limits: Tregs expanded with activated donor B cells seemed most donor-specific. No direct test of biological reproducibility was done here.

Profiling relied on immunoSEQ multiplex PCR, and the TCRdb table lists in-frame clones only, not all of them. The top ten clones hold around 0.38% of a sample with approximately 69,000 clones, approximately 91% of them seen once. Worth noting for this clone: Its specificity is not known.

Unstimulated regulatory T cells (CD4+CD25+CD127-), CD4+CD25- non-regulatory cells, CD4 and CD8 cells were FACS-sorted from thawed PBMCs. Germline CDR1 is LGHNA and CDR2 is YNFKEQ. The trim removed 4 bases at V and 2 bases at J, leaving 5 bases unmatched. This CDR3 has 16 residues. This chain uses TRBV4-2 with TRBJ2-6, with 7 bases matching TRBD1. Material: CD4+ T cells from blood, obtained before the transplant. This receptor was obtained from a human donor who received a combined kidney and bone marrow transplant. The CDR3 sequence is CASSRTQGAGANVLTF. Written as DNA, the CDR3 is TGTGCCAGCAGCCGGACCCAGGGGGCTGGGGCCAACGTCCTGACTTTC.